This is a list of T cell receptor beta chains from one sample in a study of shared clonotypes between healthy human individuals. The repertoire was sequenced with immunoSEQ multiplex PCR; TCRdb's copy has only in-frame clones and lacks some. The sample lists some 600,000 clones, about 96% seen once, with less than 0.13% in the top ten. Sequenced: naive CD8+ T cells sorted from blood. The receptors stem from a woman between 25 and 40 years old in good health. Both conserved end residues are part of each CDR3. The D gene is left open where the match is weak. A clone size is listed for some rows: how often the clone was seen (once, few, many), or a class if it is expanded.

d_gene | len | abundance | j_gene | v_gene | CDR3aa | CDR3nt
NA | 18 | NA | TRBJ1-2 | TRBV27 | CASSLSGVGISADYGYTF | TGTGCCAGCAGTTTATCTGGCGTGGGGATCTCCGCCGACTATGGCTACACCTTC
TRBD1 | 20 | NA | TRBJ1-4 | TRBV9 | CASSVDPLRGLPVVNEKLFF | TGTGCCAGCAGCGTAGATCCCCTAAGGGGGCTACCCGTGGTTAATGAAAAACTGTTTTTT
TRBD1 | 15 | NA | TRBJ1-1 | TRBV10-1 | CASRVDRGANTEAFF | TGCGCCAGCAGAGTAGACAGGGGGGCGAACACTGAAGCTTTCTTT
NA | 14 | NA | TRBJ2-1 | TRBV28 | CASVTGISYNEQFF | TGTGCCAGCGTGACAGGAATCTCCTACAATGAGCAGTTCTTC
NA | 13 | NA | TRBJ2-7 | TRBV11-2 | CASSLVSAYEQYF | TGTGCCAGCAGCTTAGTTTCAGCCTACGAGCAGTACTTC
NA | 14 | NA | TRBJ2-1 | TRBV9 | CASSARTAYNEQFF | TGTGCCAGCAGCGCCCGGACAGCATACAATGAGCAGTTCTTC
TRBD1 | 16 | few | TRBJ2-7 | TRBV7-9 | CASSSSSGTGGHEQYF | TGTGCCAGCAGCTCGAGCTCCGGGACAGGGGGTCACGAGCAGTACTTC
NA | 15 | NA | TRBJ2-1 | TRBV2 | CASSDPRLAIFGQFF | TGTGCCAGCAGTGACCCCCGGCTAGCAATTTTTGGGCAGTTCTTC
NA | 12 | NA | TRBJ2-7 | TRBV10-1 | CASSESGSEQYF | TGCGCCAGCAGTGAATCGGGGTCCGAGCAGTACTTC
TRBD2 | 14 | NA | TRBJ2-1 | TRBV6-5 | CASSLAGSYNEQFF | TGTGCCAGCAGTCTAGCGGGCTCCTACAATGAGCAGTTCTTC
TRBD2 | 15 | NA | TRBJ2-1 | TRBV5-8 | CASSPGTSGYNEQFF | TGTGCCAGCAGCCCCGGGACTAGCGGTTACAATGAGCAGTTCTTC
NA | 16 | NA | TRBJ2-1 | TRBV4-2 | CASSQKSRETYNEQFF | TGTGCCAGCAGCCAAAAATCTAGGGAGACCTACAATGAGCAGTTCTTC
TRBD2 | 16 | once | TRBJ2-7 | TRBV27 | CASTMRPSGSSYEQYF | TGTGCCAGCACTATGAGGCCTAGCGGGAGCTCCTACGAGCAGTACTTC
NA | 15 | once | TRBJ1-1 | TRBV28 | CASRPQGRLNTEAFF | TGTGCCAGCAGGCCTCAGGGTCGCTTGAACACTGAAGCTTTCTTT
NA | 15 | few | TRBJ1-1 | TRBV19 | CASQNMWGMNTEAFF | TGTGCCAGCCAAAATATGTGGGGGATGAACACTGAAGCTTTCTTT
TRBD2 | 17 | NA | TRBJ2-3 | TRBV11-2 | CASSPVTSSKDTDTQYF | TGTGCCAGCAGCCCGGTGACTAGCTCAAAGGATACAGATACGCAGTATTTT
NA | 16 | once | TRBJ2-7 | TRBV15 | CATSRDNQRVAYEQYF | TGTGCCACCAGCAGAGATAACCAGCGGGTTGCCTACGAGCAGTACTTC
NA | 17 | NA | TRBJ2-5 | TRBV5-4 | CASSRDETGRREETQYF | TGTGCCAGCAGCCGAGACGAGACAGGGAGGAGAGAAGAGACCCAGTACTTC
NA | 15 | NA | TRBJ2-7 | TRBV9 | CASSVASATSYEQYF | TGTGCCAGCAGCGTAGCGTCTGCTACCTCTTACGAGCAGTACTTC
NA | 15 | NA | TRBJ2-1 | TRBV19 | CASSIDNSGYNEQFF | TGTGCCAGTAGTATAGATAATAGCGGATACAATGAGCAGTTCTTC
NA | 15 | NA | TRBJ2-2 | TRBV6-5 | CASTPGSGATGELFF | TGTGCCAGCACCCCCGGGAGCGGAGCGACCGGGGAGCTGTTTTTT
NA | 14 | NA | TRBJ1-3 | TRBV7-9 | CASSKSLGGNTIYF | TGTGCCAGCAGCAAGTCTCTGGGAGGAAACACCATATATTTT